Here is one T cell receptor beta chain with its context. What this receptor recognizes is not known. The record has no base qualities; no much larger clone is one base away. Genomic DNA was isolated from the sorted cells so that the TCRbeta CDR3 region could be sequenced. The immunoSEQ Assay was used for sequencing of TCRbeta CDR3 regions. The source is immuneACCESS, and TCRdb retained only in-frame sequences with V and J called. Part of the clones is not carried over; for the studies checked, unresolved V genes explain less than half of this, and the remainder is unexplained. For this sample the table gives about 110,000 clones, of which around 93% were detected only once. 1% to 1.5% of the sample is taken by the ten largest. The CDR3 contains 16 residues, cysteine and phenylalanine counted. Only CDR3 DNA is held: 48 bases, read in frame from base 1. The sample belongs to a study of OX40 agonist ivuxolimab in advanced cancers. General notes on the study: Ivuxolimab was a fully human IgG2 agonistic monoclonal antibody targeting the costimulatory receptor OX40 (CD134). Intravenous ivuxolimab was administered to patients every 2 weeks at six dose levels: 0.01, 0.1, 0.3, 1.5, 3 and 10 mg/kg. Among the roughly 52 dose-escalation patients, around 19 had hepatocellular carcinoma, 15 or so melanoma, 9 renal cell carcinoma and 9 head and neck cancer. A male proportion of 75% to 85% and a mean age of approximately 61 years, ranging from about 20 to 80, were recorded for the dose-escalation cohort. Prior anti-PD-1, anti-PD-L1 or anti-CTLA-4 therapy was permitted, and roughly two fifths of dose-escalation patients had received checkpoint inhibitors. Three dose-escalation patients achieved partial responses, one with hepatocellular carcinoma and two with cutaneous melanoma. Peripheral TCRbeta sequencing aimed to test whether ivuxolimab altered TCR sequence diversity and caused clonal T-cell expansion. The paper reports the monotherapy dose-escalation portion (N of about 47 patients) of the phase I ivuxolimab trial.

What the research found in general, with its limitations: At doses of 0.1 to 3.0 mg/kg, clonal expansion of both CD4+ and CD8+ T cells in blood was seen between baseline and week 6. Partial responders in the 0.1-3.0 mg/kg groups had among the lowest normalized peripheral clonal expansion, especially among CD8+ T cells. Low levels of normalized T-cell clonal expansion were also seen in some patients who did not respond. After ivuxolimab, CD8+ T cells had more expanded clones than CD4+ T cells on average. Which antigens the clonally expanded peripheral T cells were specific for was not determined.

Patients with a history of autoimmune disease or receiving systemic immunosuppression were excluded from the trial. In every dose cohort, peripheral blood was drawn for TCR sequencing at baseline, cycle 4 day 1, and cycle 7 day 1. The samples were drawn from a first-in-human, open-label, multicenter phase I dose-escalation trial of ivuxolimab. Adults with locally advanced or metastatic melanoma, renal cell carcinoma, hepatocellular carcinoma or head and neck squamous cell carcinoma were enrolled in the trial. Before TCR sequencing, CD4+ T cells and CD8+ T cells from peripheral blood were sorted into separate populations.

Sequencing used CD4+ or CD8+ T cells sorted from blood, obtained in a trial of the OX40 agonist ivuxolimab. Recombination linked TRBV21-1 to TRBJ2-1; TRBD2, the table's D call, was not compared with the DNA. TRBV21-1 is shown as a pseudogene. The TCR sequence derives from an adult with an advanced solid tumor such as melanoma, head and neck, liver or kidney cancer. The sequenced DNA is TGTGCCAGCAGCTATCTAGCGGGGGGGAGCTACAATGAGCAGTTCTTC. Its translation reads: CASSYLAGGSYNEQFF.